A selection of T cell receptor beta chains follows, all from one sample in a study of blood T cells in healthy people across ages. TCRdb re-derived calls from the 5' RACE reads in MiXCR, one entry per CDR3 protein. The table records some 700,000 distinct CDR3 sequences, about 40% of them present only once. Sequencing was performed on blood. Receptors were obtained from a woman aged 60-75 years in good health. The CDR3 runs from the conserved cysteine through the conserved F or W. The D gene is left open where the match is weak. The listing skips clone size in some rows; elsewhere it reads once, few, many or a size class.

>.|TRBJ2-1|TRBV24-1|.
CATSDSSRGVNEQFF
TGTGCCACCAGTGATTCTAGCAGGGGAGTAAATGAGCAGTTCTTC
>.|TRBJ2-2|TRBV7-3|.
CASGLGNTGELFF
TGTGCCAGCGGTTTGGGGAACACCGGGGAGCTGTTTTTT
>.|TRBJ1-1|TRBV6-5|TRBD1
CASRRGTGPSNTEAFF
TGTGCCAGCAGGCGAGGGACAGGCCCATCAAACACTGAAGCTTTCTTT
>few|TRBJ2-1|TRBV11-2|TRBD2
CASSSPTSGSDNEQFF
TGTGCCAGCAGCTCCCCGACTAGCGGGAGCGACAATGAGCAGTTCTTC
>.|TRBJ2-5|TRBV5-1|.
CASSLFPSEETQYF
TGCGCCAGCAGTCTGTTCCCTAGTGAAGAGACCCAGTACTTC
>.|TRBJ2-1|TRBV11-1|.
CASSLWRASYKEQFF
TGTGCCAGCAGCTTATGGCGGGCCTCCTACAAGGAGCAGTTCTTC
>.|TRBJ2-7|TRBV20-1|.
CSAGSEASYEQYF
TGCAGTGCTGGGAGTGAGGCGTCCTACGAGCAGTACTTC
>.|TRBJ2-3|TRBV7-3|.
CASSSELFTPDTQYF
TGTGCCAGCAGCTCAGAACTATTCACGCCAGATACGCAGTATTTT
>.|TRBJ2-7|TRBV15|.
CATSNQWGTLSSYEQYF
TGTGCCACCAGCAATCAATGGGGAACCCTCAGCTCCTACGAGCAGTACTTC
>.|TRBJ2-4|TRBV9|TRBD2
CASSVGTSGREYF
TGTGCCAGCAGCGTAGGAACTAGCGGGAGGGAGTACTTC
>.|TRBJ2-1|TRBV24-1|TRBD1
CATSDLRDRGNEQFF
TGTGCCACCAGTGATTTGAGGGACAGGGGCAATGAGCAGTTCTTC
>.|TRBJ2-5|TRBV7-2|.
CASSSGGAGETLYF
TGTGCCAGCAGCTCAGGCGGGGCCGGGGAGACCCTGTACTTC
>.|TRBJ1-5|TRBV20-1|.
CSALKGQSSQPQHF
TGCAGTGCTCTTAAAGGACAGTCGAGTCAGCCCCAGCATTTT
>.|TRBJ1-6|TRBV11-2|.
CASSLVFRDTTNSPLHF
TGTGCCAGCAGCTTAGTTTTCCGGGACACGACAAATTCACCCCTCCACTTT
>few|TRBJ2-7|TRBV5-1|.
CASSLGVKKALEHEQYF
TGCGCCAGCAGCTTGGGAGTTAAAAAAGCTCTCGAACACGAGCAGTACTTC
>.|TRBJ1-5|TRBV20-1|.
CSARGMRSGNQPQHF
TGCAGTGCTAGAGGGATGAGGAGCGGCAATCAGCCCCAGCATTTT
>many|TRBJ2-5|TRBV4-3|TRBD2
CASSQSLAGVETQYF
TGCGCCAGCAGCCAATCCCTAGCGGGAGTGGAGACCCAGTACTTC
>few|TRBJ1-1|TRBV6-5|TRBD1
CASSYSGQGNTEAFF
TGTGCCAGCAGTTACTCAGGACAGGGGAACACTGAAGCTTTCTTT
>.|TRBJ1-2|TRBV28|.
CASTRGDYGYTF
TGTGCCAGCACACGCGGAGACTATGGCTACACCTTC
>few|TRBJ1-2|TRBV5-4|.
CASSLALASTYSLLYGYTF
TGTGCCAGCAGCTTGGCCTTAGCTTCGACTTACTCCCTCCTCTATGGCTACACCTTC